This record looks at one T cell receptor beta chain sequence and its context. Antigen: not known. The CDR3 is 14 amino acids. V lost 3 bases, J lost 0 bases, and 8 bases lay in between. Germline CDR1 is MNHNS and CDR2 is SASEGT. The data are from a study of OX40 agonist ivuxolimab in advanced cancers. Overall study findings and caveats: Researchers did not determine the expanded peripheral T cells' antigen specificity. CD4+ and CD8+ T cells in blood underwent clonal expansion by week 6 at 0.1 to 3.0 mg/kg.

TCRdb's table, derived via immunoSEQ multiplex PCR, lists solely in-frame clones and lacks some. The profile shows about 65,000 clones, around 90% of them singletons. On cycle 4 day 1 and cycle 7 day 1, as well as at baseline, blood was sampled. Sequenced here: CD4+ or CD8+ T cells sorted from blood, sampled in a trial of the OX40 agonist ivuxolimab. The receptor was isolated from an adult with an advanced solid tumor such as melanoma, head and neck, liver or kidney cancer. This chain connects TRBV6-1 to TRBJ1-2; possible D gene TRBD1, 5 bases. The CDR3 sequence: CASSDQGSNYGYTF. DNA of the CDR3: TGTGCCAGCAGTGACCAGGGATCTAACTATGGCTACACCTTC.